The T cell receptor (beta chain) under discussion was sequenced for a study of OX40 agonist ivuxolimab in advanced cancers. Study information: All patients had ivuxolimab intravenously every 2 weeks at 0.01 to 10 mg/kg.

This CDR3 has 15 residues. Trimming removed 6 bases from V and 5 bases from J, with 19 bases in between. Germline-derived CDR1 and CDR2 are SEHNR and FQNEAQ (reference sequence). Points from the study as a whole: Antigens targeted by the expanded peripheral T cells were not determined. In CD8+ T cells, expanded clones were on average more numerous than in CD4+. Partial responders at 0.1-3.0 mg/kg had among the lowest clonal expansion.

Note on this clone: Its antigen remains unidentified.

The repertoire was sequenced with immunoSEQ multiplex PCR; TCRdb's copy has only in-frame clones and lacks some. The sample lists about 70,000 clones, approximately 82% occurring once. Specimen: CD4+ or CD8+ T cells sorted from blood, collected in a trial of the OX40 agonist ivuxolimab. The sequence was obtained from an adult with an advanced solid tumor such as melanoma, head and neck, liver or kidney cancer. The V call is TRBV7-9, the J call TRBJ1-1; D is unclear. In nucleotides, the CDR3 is TGTGCCAGCAGTCCAAACGTTGCCGGGGAAACTGAAGCTTTCTTT. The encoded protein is CASSPNVAGETEAFF. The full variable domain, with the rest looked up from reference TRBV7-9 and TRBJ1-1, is DTGVSQNPRHKITKRGQNVTFRCDPISEHNRLYWYRQTLGQGPEFLTYFQNEAQLEKSRLLSDRFSAERPKGSFSTLEIQRTEQGDSAMYLCASSPNVAGETEAFFGQGTRLTVV.